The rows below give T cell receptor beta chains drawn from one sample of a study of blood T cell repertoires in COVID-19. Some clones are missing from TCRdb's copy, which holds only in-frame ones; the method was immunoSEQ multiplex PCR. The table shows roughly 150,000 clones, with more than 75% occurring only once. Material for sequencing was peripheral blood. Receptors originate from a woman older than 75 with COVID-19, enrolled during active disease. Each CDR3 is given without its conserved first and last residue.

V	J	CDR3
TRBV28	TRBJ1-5	ASSSMVLGGNQPQH
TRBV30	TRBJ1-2	AWSVPGHDNGYT
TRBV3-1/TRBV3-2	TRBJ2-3	ASSPSSGTRTDTQY
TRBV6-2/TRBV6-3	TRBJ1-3	ASSYEDSPLAGNTIY
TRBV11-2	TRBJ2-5	ASSFISRGVQETQY
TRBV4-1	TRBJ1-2	ASSQEQGFNYGYT
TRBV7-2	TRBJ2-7	ASSFTGAYEQY
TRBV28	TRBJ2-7	ASSFQPRVPEQY
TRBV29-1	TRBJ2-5	SVGVNDRTQY
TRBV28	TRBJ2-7	ASTGTGTYEQY
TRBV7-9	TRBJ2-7	ASSQLAGGPPEQY
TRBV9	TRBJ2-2	ASSVISGPDTGELF
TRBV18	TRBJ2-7	ASSPTSGTSYEQY
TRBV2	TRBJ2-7	ASSGQGAGEQY
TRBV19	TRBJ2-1	ASSIRGKAYNEQF
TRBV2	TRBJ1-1	ASIAGRDRNTEAF
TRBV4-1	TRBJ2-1	ASSPSGSNEQF
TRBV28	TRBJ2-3	ASSIITDTQY
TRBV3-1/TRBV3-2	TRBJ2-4	ASSQLTSALPKNIQY
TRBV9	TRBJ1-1	ASSVDGDSEAF
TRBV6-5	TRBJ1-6	ASSRLDSPLH
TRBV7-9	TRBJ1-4	ASSPQGLGLNEKLF
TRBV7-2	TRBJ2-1	ASSSGTGSYNEQF
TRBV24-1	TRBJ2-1	ATSDPTSGRDNEQF
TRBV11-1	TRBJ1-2	ASSPDLKDRNYGYT
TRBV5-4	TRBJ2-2	ASSFTGNTGELF
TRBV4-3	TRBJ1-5	ASSQNSGQPQH
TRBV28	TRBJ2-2	ASISSSHRELF
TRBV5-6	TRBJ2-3	ASSLEGRLNTQY
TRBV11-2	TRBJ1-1	ASTRGRLNTEAF
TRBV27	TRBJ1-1	ASSSGGNTEAF
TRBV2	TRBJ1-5	ASSELRDQPQH
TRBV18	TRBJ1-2	ASSPVVGASHGYT
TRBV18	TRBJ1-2	ASSRRGEGRYT
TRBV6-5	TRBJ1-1	ASSWTGWNTEAF
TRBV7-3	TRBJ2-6	ASSLSALAGSSGANVLT
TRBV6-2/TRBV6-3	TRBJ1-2	ASSDRVGYGYT
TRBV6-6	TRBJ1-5	ASRTPGEGQPQH
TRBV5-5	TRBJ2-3	ASSYGTGATDTQY
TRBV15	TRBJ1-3	ATSRTTDASGNTIY
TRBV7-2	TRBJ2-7	ASSLYAGVTYEQY
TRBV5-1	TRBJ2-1	ASSLTGGREQF
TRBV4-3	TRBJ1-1	ASSLETDYEAF
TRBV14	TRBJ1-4	ASSPLPRGEKLF